Listed here is a single T cell receptor beta chain. Its matching antigen is unknown. TCRdb keeps only in-frame clones here, not all; method: immunoSEQ multiplex PCR. The data show 20,000 to 25,000 clones, with nearly 95% seen just once and more than 8% held by the top ten. This specimen belongs to a study of lymphopenia after photon versus proton radiotherapy. Germline V gene sequence: CDR1 SEHNR, CDR2 FQNEAQ (reference sequence). V was pared by 5 bases and J by 4 bases, with 12 bases between. The CDR3 covers 14 residues. Broader study findings: Better survival with proton therapy was suggested as possible, not demonstrated. Photon-treated patients lost naive T cells and TCR diversity; proton-treated stayed stable.

The chain carries TRBV7-9 and TRBJ1-3, with a possible D match to TRBD1 (6 bases). Sample: peripheral blood, taken from a patient treated with proton-based radiotherapy. The receptor was derived from a woman in her seventies with pancreatic cancer. Some clones in this sample may be carry-over from other donors' samples. The CDR3 loop is CASSTTGSGNTIYF. In nucleotides, the CDR3 is TGTGCCAGCAGCACCACAGGGTCCGGAAACACCATATATTTT.